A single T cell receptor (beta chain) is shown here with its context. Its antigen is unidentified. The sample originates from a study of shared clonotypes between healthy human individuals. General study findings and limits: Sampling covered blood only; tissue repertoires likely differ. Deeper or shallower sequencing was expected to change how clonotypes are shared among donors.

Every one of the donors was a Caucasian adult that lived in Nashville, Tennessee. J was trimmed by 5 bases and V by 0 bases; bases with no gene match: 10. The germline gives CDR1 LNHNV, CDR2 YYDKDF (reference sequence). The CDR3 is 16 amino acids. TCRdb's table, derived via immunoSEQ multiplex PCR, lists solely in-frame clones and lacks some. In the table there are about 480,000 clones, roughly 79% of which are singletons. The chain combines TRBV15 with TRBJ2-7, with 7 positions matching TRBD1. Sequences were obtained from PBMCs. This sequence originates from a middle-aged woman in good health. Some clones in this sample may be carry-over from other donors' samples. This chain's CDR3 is CATSRDPGQVFDEQYF. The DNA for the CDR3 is TGTGCCACCAGCAGAGATCCTGGACAGGTATTTGACGAGCAGTACTTC.